This record concerns one TCR beta chain sequence. CDR1 is WNHNN, CDR2 SYGVQD, per germline (reference sequence). With 0 bases removed from V and 7 bases from J, the gap between germline ends came to 10 bases. This CDR3 region has 14 residues. Sequencing was performed with immunoSEQ multiplex PCR; in TCRdb, only in-frame clones are kept and a portion is missing. Of some 260,000 clones in the sample, approximately 89% were seen once. This specimen belongs to a study of blood T cell repertoires in COVID-19. Across the study: Researchers got acute and convalescent COVID-19 samples from the United States, Italy and Spain.

The receptor's source is a woman under 40 with COVID-19, enrolled during active disease. What was sequenced was peripheral blood. The chain carries TRBV10-1 and TRBJ2-1, with D unclear. Written as DNA, the CDR3 is TGCGCCAGCAGTGAGTCTAAGAACAGAAATGAGCAGTTCTTC. Translated, it gives CASSESKNRNEQFF.